A selection of T cell receptor beta chains follows, all from one sample in a study of T cell changes during pregnancy in multiple sclerosis. TCRdb's table, derived via immunoSEQ multiplex PCR, lists solely in-frame clones and lacks some. The table includes fewer than 60,000 clones, less than 95% detected once. The sample in question was peripheral blood, obtained in the third trimester of pregnancy. All receptors come from a female donor in good health, enrolled as a control in a pregnancy study. CDR3s include the opening cysteine and the closing phenylalanine or tryptophan. D genes are given only for firm matches. Expanded clones are given a class, and other clones once, few, many or no size at all.

abundance,v_gene,j_gene,d_gene,CDR3nt,CDR3aa
-,TRBV5-1,TRBJ1-2,TRBD1,TGCGCCAGCAGCTCCACAGGGGGCGTCTATGGCTACACCTTC,CASSSTGGVYGYTF
-,TRBV30,TRBJ2-7,TRBD1,TGTGCCTGGAGTGGGGGGACAGCGACCTACGAGCAGTACTTC,CAWSGGTATYEQYF
few,TRBV5-8,TRBJ1-5,-,TGTGCCAGCAGCTTGGCAGCGACGGAGAGCATTTTT,CASSLAATESIF
-,TRBV25-1,TRBJ2-7,-,TGTGCCAGCGTTGGAGGGAGTTACGAGCAGTACTTC,CASVGGSYEQYF
-,TRBV5-4,TRBJ1-2,TRBD1,TGTGCCAGCAGCCGTGACAGGGTGTACGGCTACACCTTC,CASSRDRVYGYTF
-,TRBV13,TRBJ1-1,TRBD1,TGTGCCAGCAGCTTAGGCCTTCCGGACAGGTTCTCAGGAGCTTTCTTT,CASSLGLPDRFSGAFF
-,TRBV7-9,TRBJ2-7,TRBD2,TGTGCCAGCAGCCCTAGCGGCTACGAGCAGTACTTC,CASSPSGYEQYF
-,TRBV19,TRBJ2-7,TRBD1,TGTGCCAGTACAAGGACAGGGGCCTCCTACGAGCAGTACTTC,CASTRTGASYEQYF
-,TRBV7-9,TRBJ1-3,-,TGTGCCAGCAGCCCGGACATGGTTGGAAACACCATATATTTT,CASSPDMVGNTIYF
-,TRBV5-5,TRBJ1-1,-,TGTGCCAGCACCCTACATAGGGGCGACACTGAAGCTTTCTTT,CASTLHRGDTEAFF
-,TRBV28,TRBJ2-7,TRBD1,TGTGCCAGCAGTTTTGGCAGGGGGACCTACGAGCAGTACTTC,CASSFGRGTYEQYF
-,TRBV10-1,TRBJ2-1,TRBD2,TGCGCCATCACGGGGGGCAATGAGCAGTTCTTC,CAITGGNEQFF
few,TRBV19,TRBJ1-2,-,TGTGCCAGTAGTATACAGGGTTTTGAAGGCTACACCTTC,CASSIQGFEGYTF
-,TRBV9,TRBJ1-4,-,TGTGCCAGCAGCGTGGGGGGGGTAGGGGAAAAACTGTTTTTT,CASSVGGVGEKLFF
-,TRBV5-6,TRBJ1-2,-,TGTGCCAGCAGCTCGGGGGGAGGCATGATACGGGGCTACACCTTC,CASSSGGGMIRGYTF
-,TRBV7-9,TRBJ2-7,-,TGTGCCAGCAGCTTAGCGGGGAGCTCCTACGAGCAGTACTTC,CASSLAGSSYEQYF
-,TRBV11-2,TRBJ2-7,-,TGTGCCAGCAGCTTAGTCGCTAGCTCCCACGAGCAGTACTTC,CASSLVASSHEQYF
-,TRBV6-1,TRBJ1-3,-,TGTGCCAGCAGTGAAGCGGCGGGAGTGAGTGGAAACACCATATATTTT,CASSEAAGVSGNTIYF
-,TRBV6-5,TRBJ2-3,TRBD2,TGTGCCAGCAGTTACCGGGGACTAGCGGGACCAGATACGCAGTATTTT,CASSYRGLAGPDTQYF
-,TRBV19,TRBJ1-1,-,TGTGCCAGTAGTCGCAGCAGGGCTGGGGACACTGAAGCTTTCTTT,CASSRSRAGDTEAFF
few,TRBV19,TRBJ2-5,TRBD2,TGTGCCAGTAGTAGGAGCGGGAGGACATCCCAAGAGACCCAGTACTTC,CASSRSGRTSQETQYF
-,TRBV9,TRBJ2-1,-,TGTGCCAGCAGCGCACAGCCCGGATCGGCTGAGCAGTTCTTC,CASSAQPGSAEQFF
-,TRBV5-4,TRBJ2-3,-,TGTGCCAGCAGCTCCGTCACAGATACGCAGTATTTT,CASSSVTDTQYF
-,TRBV14,TRBJ2-7,-,TGTGCCAGCAGCCAAGATAGGGGGGGAGGCCCCTACGAGCAGTACTTC,CASSQDRGGGPYEQYF
-,TRBV4-3,TRBJ1-3,-,TGCGCCAGCAGCCAAGGCCTAACAGGTCCTGGAAACACCATATATTTT,CASSQGLTGPGNTIYF
-,TRBV6-5,TRBJ1-5,-,TGTGCCAGCAGTTACGCAGGTCGGCAGCCCCAGCATTTT,CASSYAGRQPQHF
-,TRBV9,TRBJ2-1,-,TGTGCCAGCAGCGTAGAAAAGCTTTCCTACAATGAGCAGTTCTTC,CASSVEKLSYNEQFF
-,TRBV27,TRBJ2-2,-,TGTGCCAGCAGTATACACACGTCGGGGGAGCTGTTTTTT,CASSIHTSGELFF
-,TRBV11-1,TRBJ2-5,-,TGTGCCACTGCTGACTGGGACTGGGAAGAGACCCAGTACTTC,CATADWDWEETQYF
-,TRBV5-6,TRBJ1-1,-,TGTGCCAGCAGCCGACGCCAGGGAATTAACACTGAAGCTTTCTTT,CASSRRQGINTEAFF
few,TRBV7-2,TRBJ2-1,-,TGTGCCAGCCACGGTCGTGACTACAATGAGCAGTTCTTC,CASHGRDYNEQFF
-,TRBV27,TRBJ1-1,-,TGTGCCAGCAGTTCCGTAGTTAGCGCTGAAGCTTTCTTT,CASSSVVSAEAFF
-,TRBV7-8,TRBJ1-1,-,TGTGCCAGCAGCTTAGTCCTCAGGGGCTTGAACACTGAAGCTTTCTTT,CASSLVLRGLNTEAFF
few,TRBV9,TRBJ1-1,TRBD1,TGTGCCAGCAGCGTAGGACAGGGAACTGAAGCTTTCTTT,CASSVGQGTEAFF
-,TRBV19,TRBJ2-3,TRBD2,TGTGCCAGTAGGGACCCGGGACTAGCGAAAGATACGCAGTATTTT,CASRDPGLAKDTQYF
-,TRBV4-3,TRBJ2-5,-,TGCGCCAGCAGCCAAATCCCCGCTACAGGGGACTGGGAGACCCAGTACTTC,CASSQIPATGDWETQYF
-,TRBV11-3,TRBJ2-3,TRBD2,TGTGCCAGCAGCCGTGCGGGAGGGCGGGGAGATACGCAGTATTTT,CASSRAGGRGDTQYF
-,TRBV30,TRBJ2-1,-,TGTGCCTGGAAGGGATTGCGGGACTACAATGAGCAGTTCTTC,CAWKGLRDYNEQFF
once,TRBV5-5,TRBJ2-1,TRBD2,TGTGCCAGCAGCTTGGGACTAGCGGGAGTCAATGAGCAGTTCTTC,CASSLGLAGVNEQFF
-,TRBV5-4,TRBJ1-5,-,TGTGCCAGCAGCTTGGGGGGGAGGGGCAGTAATCAGCCCCAGCATTTT,CASSLGGRGSNQPQHF
-,TRBV11-2,TRBJ1-2,-,TGTGCCAGCAGCTTAGGCACAGGGCCCGGCTACACCTTC,CASSLGTGPGYTF
-,TRBV6-1,TRBJ1-6,-,TGTGCCAGCAGCGAAATATGGGGCGGGGGTTCACCCCTCCACTTT,CASSEIWGGGSPLHF
-,TRBV7-9,TRBJ2-1,TRBD2,TGTGCCAGCAGCTCCATGGCGGGGGAGTACAATGAGCAGTTCTTC,CASSSMAGEYNEQFF
-,TRBV7-2,TRBJ2-7,-,TGTGCCAGCAGCTTAGGGTTGGGAGGCTCCTACGAGCAGTACTTC,CASSLGLGGSYEQYF
-,TRBV27,TRBJ2-5,-,TGTGCCAGCAGCCGATGGGGGGAAGAGACCCAGTACTTC,CASSRWGEETQYF
-,TRBV19,TRBJ2-5,-,TGTGCCAGTAGTATAGGGTACTCCCTTGAGACCCAGTACTTC,CASSIGYSLETQYF
-,TRBV27,TRBJ2-7,-,TGTGCCAGCAGTTCCGTCTCCTACGAGCAGTACTTC,CASSSVSYEQYF
-,TRBV2,TRBJ1-1,TRBD1,TGTGCCAGCAGCCGCGACAGGGCTGGGCTGAACACTGAAGCTTTCTTT,CASSRDRAGLNTEAFF
few,TRBV13,TRBJ1-1,-,TGTGCCAGCAGGCCCAGGGGAATGAACACTGAAGCTTTCTTT,CASRPRGMNTEAFF
once,TRBV11-2,TRBJ2-3,TRBD2,TGTGCCAGCAGCTTATTAGCGGGGTCTAGCACAGATACGCAGTATTTT,CASSLLAGSSTDTQYF
once,TRBV4-1,TRBJ2-7,TRBD1,TGCGCCAGCAGCCACTTGGGGGGACAGGGGTACGAGCAGTACTTC,CASSHLGGQGYEQYF